Described below is a single T cell receptor beta chain sequence and its context. In the authors' workflow: Quantification of nucleated cells was approximated via reference gene primer amplification. This table comes from immunoSEQ multiplex PCR, and its TCRdb copy is limited to in-frame clones, with some not included. The V and J calls and clone size were taken over from that table, and D and trimming were inferred from the DNA. The repertoire holds 130,000 or so clones, with under 90% as singletons. The sample is drawn from a study of blood T cell repertoires in COVID-19. Looking at the study overall: Donors in the United States, Italy and Spain gave samples during acute or convalescent COVID-19. From T cells, B-cell-depleted T cells, or PBMCs came the material, which was cDNA or gDNA.

This CDR3 spans 14 amino acids. Trimming removed 6 bases at V and 1 base at J, with 12 bases between. The germline V gene encodes CDR1 SNHLY and CDR2 FYNNEI. The gene calls are TRBV2 and TRBJ1-2; a weak D match, TRBD1 (6 bases). This clonotype was obtained from a woman between 55 and 75 years old with acute or convalescent COVID-19. The sequencing input was peripheral blood. The DNA of the CDR3 is TGTGCCAGCAGGGGGGACATCTATAACTATGGCTACACCTTC. Protein: CASRGDIYNYGYTF.